This T cell receptor beta chain was retrieved from a study of shared clonotypes between healthy human individuals. Study results and limitations: Four donors shared roughly 5% of their naive CD4 clonotypes.

Assay used: immunoSEQ multiplex PCR; TCRdb lists only in-frame clones, some missing. This sample has over 2 million clones, with 95% found just once. The CDR3 extends over 15 amino acids. After removal of 5 bases from V and 5 bases from J, the junction contained 5 bases not matched to a gene. Germline V gene data show CDR1 as SGHTA and CDR2 as FQGNSA. Comment on this clone: Its cognate antigen is unknown.

The V call is TRBV7-2, the J call TRBJ2-1; TRBD2 matches 11 bases. The specimen was naive CD4+ T cells sorted from blood. Subset here: CD45RA+ positively selected. The receptor comes from a man aged 18 to 29 in good health. DNA for the CDR3: TGTGCCAGCAGCACCACTAGCGGGAGTCACAATGAGCAGTTCTTC. This encodes CASSTTSGSHNEQFF.